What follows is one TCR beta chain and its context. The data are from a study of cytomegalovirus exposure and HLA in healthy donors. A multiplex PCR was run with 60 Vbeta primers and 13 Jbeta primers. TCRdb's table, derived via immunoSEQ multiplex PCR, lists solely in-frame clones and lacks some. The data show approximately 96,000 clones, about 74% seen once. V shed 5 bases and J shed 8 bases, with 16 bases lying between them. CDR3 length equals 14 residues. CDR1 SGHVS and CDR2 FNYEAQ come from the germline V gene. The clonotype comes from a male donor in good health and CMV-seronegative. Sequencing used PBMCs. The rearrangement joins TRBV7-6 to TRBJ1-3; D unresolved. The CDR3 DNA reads TGTGCCAGCAGCCCCCTGGAGTTTCCAGACACCATATATTTT. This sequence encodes CASSPLEFPDTIYF.